This is a list of T cell receptor beta chains from one sample in a study of shared clonotypes between healthy human individuals. The repertoire was sequenced with immunoSEQ multiplex PCR; TCRdb's copy has only in-frame clones and lacks some. The profile shows roughly 2.2 million clones, 80% to 95% of them singletons. Source material: naive CD4+ T cells from PBMCs. The receptors derive from a young man in good health. Some clones in this sample may be carry-over from other donors' samples. The CDR3 runs from the conserved cysteine through the conserved F or W. A D gene is named only where the DNA matches it firmly. The size entry is marked missing in some rows and otherwise reads once, few, many or a size class.

J,V,size,D,DNA,CDR3
TRBJ2-5,TRBV7-2,.,TRBD2,TGTGCCAGCAGGCCCGGCACTAGCGGGATGCGAGAGACCCAGTACTTC,CASRPGTSGMRETQYF
TRBJ2-2,TRBV28,.,.,TGTGCCAGCAGTTTAGTGTCGGGGGCGAACACCGGGGAGCTGTTTTTT,CASSLVSGANTGELFF
TRBJ2-2,TRBV5-1,.,TRBD1,TGCGCCAGCAGCGTACAGGGGTTGGACACCGGGGAGCTGTTTTTT,CASSVQGLDTGELFF
TRBJ2-3,TRBV7-3,.,.,TGTGCCAGCAGCTTAATGGGTAGCTTGGGCCCCACAGATACGCAGTATTTT,CASSLMGSLGPTDTQYF
TRBJ2-7,TRBV5-1,.,TRBD1,TGCGCCAGCAGCTTCACCGGGGACAGGGGTTCCTACGAGCAGTACTTC,CASSFTGDRGSYEQYF
TRBJ2-4,TRBV6-5,.,.,TGTGCCAGCAACCGGGGGAGGCTAGCCAAAAACATTCAGTACTTC,CASNRGRLAKNIQYF
TRBJ2-7,TRBV6-6,.,.,TGTGCCAGCAGCCCCACACGTTCCTACGAGCAGTACTTC,CASSPTRSYEQYF
TRBJ1-2,TRBV11-2,few,.,TGTGCCAGCAGCTTCGGGGTCTCCAACTATGGCTACACCTTC,CASSFGVSNYGYTF
TRBJ1-5,TRBV9,.,.,TGTGCCAGCAGCGTAGGACAGAGCAGCGATCAGCCCCAGCATTTT,CASSVGQSSDQPQHF
TRBJ1-3,TRBV7-2,once,.,TGTGCCAGCAGCTTAGTACAGGGCGGGGGAAACACCATATATTTT,CASSLVQGGGNTIYF
TRBJ2-1,TRBV29-1,.,.,TGCAGCGGAGCCGGGACCCTTTTCACCCCTCTGTTCTTC,CSGAGTLFTPLFF
TRBJ2-3,TRBV28,.,TRBD2,TGTGCCAGCAGTTTAGGAGCGGGGAAAAATACGCAGTATTTT,CASSLGAGKNTQYF
TRBJ2-3,TRBV28,.,.,TGTGCCAGCAGTTTCTCGCGGGGCTTCACAGATACGCAGTATTTT,CASSFSRGFTDTQYF
TRBJ2-4,TRBV29-1,once,.,TGCAGCGTTGAAGGACAGTTCAAAAACATTCAGTACTTC,CSVEGQFKNIQYF
TRBJ2-1,TRBV5-1,.,TRBD2,TGCGCCAGCAGCGCCGGGACTAGCGAGTACAATGAGCAGTTCTTC,CASSAGTSEYNEQFF
TRBJ2-2,TRBV4-1,.,.,TGCGCCAGCAGCCCCCCAAACGTGCGCTTTTTGACCGGGGAGCTGTTTTTT,CASSPPNVRFLTGELFF
TRBJ2-1,TRBV19,.,.,TGTGCCAGTAGAGGGGCAGGGTCGTGGACAGGGAGGGGCGATGAGCAGTTCTTC,CASRGAGSWTGRGDEQFF
TRBJ2-3,TRBV28,.,.,TGTGCCAGCAGTTTTGGAGATACGCAGTATTTT,CASSFGDTQYF
TRBJ2-2,TRBV21-1,.,.,TGTGCCAGCAGCCCGGGGGGGTGGACCCACACCGGGGAGCTGTTTTTT,CASSPGGWTHTGELFF
TRBJ2-5,TRBV6-1,.,.,TGTGCCACCCAAGGGGGTATTAGAATGGGAGAGACCCAGTACTTC,CATQGGIRMGETQYF
TRBJ1-1,TRBV25-1,.,TRBD1,TGTGCCAGCGGAGGACAGGGGAATACTGAAGCTTTCTTT,CASGGQGNTEAFF
TRBJ2-7,TRBV11-2,.,.,TGTGCCAGCAGCCCTCGACAGGCCTACGAGCAGTACTTC,CASSPRQAYEQYF
TRBJ1-1,TRBV5-1,.,.,TGCGCCAGCAGCTTGGTTCTGGGGGTGAACACTGAAGCTTTCTTT,CASSLVLGVNTEAFF
TRBJ2-1,TRBV6-1,.,TRBD2,TGTGCCAGCAGTGAATCGGGGGGAGGGCCGAATGAGCAGTTCTTC,CASSESGGGPNEQFF
TRBJ1-1,TRBV27,.,.,TGTGCCAGCAGTCCCCCCGACGGGGCACCTAAAGCTTTCTTT,CASSPPDGAPKAFF
TRBJ1-2,TRBV28,.,.,TGTGCCAGCAGTTTATTGCGATGGGGCAGTTATGGCTACACCTTC,CASSLLRWGSYGYTF
TRBJ2-5,TRBV2,.,.,TGTGCCAGCAGCGAGGGACCAGAACAGACCCAGTACTTC,CASSEGPEQTQYF
TRBJ2-2,TRBV9,.,.,TGTGCCAGCAGCTCAACCGGGACGGGAAACACCGGGGAGCTGTTTTTT,CASSSTGTGNTGELFF
TRBJ1-3,TRBV2,.,TRBD1,TGTGCCAGCAGTGGCCCGGGAGGGGGCGGAAACACCATATATTTT,CASSGPGGGGNTIYF
TRBJ2-1,TRBV18,.,.,TGTGCCAGCTCACCTAGCGTTAGCTCCTACAATGAGCAGTTCTTC,CASSPSVSSYNEQFF
TRBJ2-3,TRBV21-1,.,.,TGTGCCAGCACCCTGCCTTCGCAGTATTTT,CASTLPSQYF
TRBJ1-1,TRBV5-1,.,TRBD1,TGCGCCAGCAGACCCGGGACAGTTAACACTGAAGCTTTCTTT,CASRPGTVNTEAFF
TRBJ2-2,TRBV29-1,.,TRBD1,TGCAGCGTTGAAAAGTACAGGGGTACGACCGGGGAGCTGTTTTTT,CSVEKYRGTTGELFF
TRBJ2-1,TRBV18,.,TRBD1,TGTGCCAGCTCACCCAGGACAGGGGATTTCGATGAGCAGTTCTTC,CASSPRTGDFDEQFF
TRBJ1-4,TRBV10-3,.,TRBD1,TGTGCCATCAGGGGGGACAGTACGCCGGAAAAACTGTTTTTT,CAIRGDSTPEKLFF
TRBJ1-1,TRBV5-1,.,.,TGCGCCAGCAGCTGGACCGGGACAAAGAACACTGAAGCTTTCTTT,CASSWTGTKNTEAFF
TRBJ2-2,TRBV7-3,.,.,TGTGCCAGCAGCTCCGACCCCACCGGGGAGCTGTTTTTT,CASSSDPTGELFF
TRBJ1-1,TRBV18,.,TRBD1,TGTGCCAGCTCACCTGGGACAGGGGACAGGACTGAAGCTTTCTTT,CASSPGTGDRTEAFF
TRBJ1-1,TRBV15,.,.,TGTGCCACCAGCAGAGAGGCAAGAAGGGAAGCTTTCTTT,CATSREARREAFF
TRBJ2-1,TRBV28,.,.,TGTGCCAGCACCGCCTGGGGGCGAGGGCCGGTGTCGACCAATGAGCAGTTCTTC,CASTAWGRGPVSTNEQFF
TRBJ1-3,TRBV29-1,.,TRBD1,TGCAGCGCCTTGGGACAGGGTGGATACACCATATATTTT,CSALGQGGYTIYF
TRBJ1-2,TRBV9,once,.,TGTGCCAGCAGCGTAGACTTCCAGAATTATGGCTACACCTTC,CASSVDFQNYGYTF
TRBJ1-4,TRBV10-3,.,TRBD1,TGTGCCATTAGGGGACAGGGCCCTAATGAAAAACTGTTTTTT,CAIRGQGPNEKLFF
TRBJ2-3,TRBV7-6,.,.,TGTGCCAGCAGCTTAGATCCAGATACGCAGTATTTT,CASSLDPDTQYF
TRBJ1-1,TRBV4-3,.,.,TGCGCCAGCAGCCCGGGGCTTAGAACCACTGAAGCTTTCTTT,CASSPGLRTTEAFF
TRBJ1-1,TRBV28,few,TRBD1,TGTGCCAGCAGGCACGGGACAGGGGCCACTGAAGCTTTCTTT,CASRHGTGATEAFF
TRBJ2-5,TRBV7-3,.,TRBD2,TGTGCCAGCAGCTTAACTAGCGGGGGAGAGACCCAGTACTTC,CASSLTSGGETQYF
TRBJ2-2,TRBV19,.,TRBD1,TGTGCCAGTAGTACCCCGGGACAGACGAACACCGGGGAGCTGTTTTTT,CASSTPGQTNTGELFF
TRBJ2-3,TRBV6-5,.,TRBD2,TGTGCCAGCAGTTACGGGGGGGCAGATACGCAGTATTTT,CASSYGGADTQYF
TRBJ2-7,TRBV7-2,once,TRBD2,TGTGCCAGCAGCTGGGGGAGGGGCGGGGCCTACGAGCAGTACTTC,CASSWGRGGAYEQYF
TRBJ1-5,TRBV2,.,TRBD1,TGTGCCAGCATTAGGGACAGGGGAAATCAGCCCCAGCATTTT,CASIRDRGNQPQHF
TRBJ2-7,TRBV6-6,.,.,TGTGCCAGCAGTAACCAGCGGGCGAGCTCCTACGAGCAGTACTTC,CASSNQRASSYEQYF